These 25 T cell receptor beta chains originate from one sample sequenced in a study of response to subunit inactivated influenza vaccine. One entry per CDR3 protein, called by TCRdb with MiXCR from the RT-PCR reads. The top ten hold roughly 2.8% of the sample, which has just under 550,000 distinct CDR3 sequences, approximately 22% seen once. In addition, the sample was reused for a study of T cells expressing NK-cell markers. This second report adds: For TCR beta, cDNA was produced by 5'RACE template switching with UMIs.

The sample in question was CD4+ T cells sorted from PBMCs, obtained approximately 13 days after vaccination. The receptors originated from a man over 45 who received an inactivated influenza vaccine.

The chain has TRBV4-3 and TRBJ2-1; D is undetermined. The ends were cut back, 0 bases at V and 2 bases at J, with 8 bases in the middle. This CDR3 comprises 15 residues. Germline CDR1 reads LGHNA; CDR2 reads YSLEER. CDR3 nucleotide sequence: TGCGCCAGCAGCCAAGATCGGCCCCCCTACAATGAGCAGTTCTTC. Protein product: CASSQDRPPYNEQFF.

V is TRBV18 and J is TRBJ2-1; TRBD1 aligns across 10 bases. CDR1 and CDR2 from the germline V gene are KGHSH and LQKENI. There are 15 residues in the CDR3. J was trimmed by 2 bases and V by 4 bases; bases with no gene match: 2. For the CDR3, the DNA is TGTGCCAGCTCACGAGGACAGGGGGCCTACAATGAGCAGTTCTTC. Its protein product is CASSRGQGAYNEQFF.

This clonotype was seen a few times. V is TRBV29-1 and J is TRBJ2-6; 8 bases align to TRBD2. V shed 6 bases, J shed 0 bases, and the junction held 4 bases outside the gene matches. This CDR3 is 15 amino acids long. CDR1 and CDR2 from the germline V gene are SQVTM and ANQGSEA. The CDR3 nucleotides read TGCAGCGTCATCGGGGGGGGCTCTGGGGCCAACGTCCTGACTTTC. It is translated as CSVIGGGSGANVLTF.

The rearrangement uses TRBV4-1 and TRBJ2-3; D call uncertain. In germline, CDR1 is MGHRA, CDR2 YSYEKL. CDR3 length: 13 residues. V was pared by 1 base and J by 7 bases, with 9 bases between. CDR3: CASSQVMVNTQYF. The CDR3 DNA sequence: TGCGCCAGCAGCCAAGTAATGGTAAATACGCAGTATTTT.

This chain uses TRBV18 with TRBJ2-7; 11 positions agree with TRBD2. The J segment lost 0 bases and the V segment lost 1 base, leaving 2 bases of the junction unmatched. Germline V gives CDR1 KGHSH, CDR2 LQKENI. This CDR3 has 16 residues. CDR3 sequence (DNA): TGTGCCAGCTCACCACGTGGACTAGCGGGCTCCTACGAGCAGTACTTC. It yields the protein CASSPRGLAGSYEQYF. Variable domain in full (rest from reference TRBV18 and TRBJ2-7): NAGVMQNPRHLVRRRGQEARLRCSPMKGHSHVYWYRQLPEEGLKFMVYLQKENIIDESGMPKERFSAEFPKEGPSILRIQQVVRGDSAAYFCASSPRGLAGSYEQYFGPGTRLTVT.

There are a few counts of this clonotype. The chain carries TRBV5-5 and TRBJ2-1; 9 positions match TRBD2. Germline values: CDR1 SGHKS, CDR2 YYEKEE (reference sequence). The CDR3 is made up of 17 amino acids. Trimming cost V 0 bases and J 7 bases; bases outside gene matches: 11. CDR3 in amino acids: CASSLVVAGGPLNEQFF. In nucleotides, the CDR3 is TGTGCCAGCAGCTTGGTGGTGGCGGGGGGGCCTCTGAATGAGCAGTTCTTC.

This sequence joins TRBV20-1 and TRBJ2-2, with D perhaps TRBD1 (7 bases). Trimming cost V 1 base and J 5 bases, with 11 bases left between them. This CDR3 contains 14 residues. CDR1 and CDR2 from the germline V gene are DFQATT and SNEGSKA (reference sequence). DNA for the CDR3: TGCAGTGCTAGAGTCAGGGGGAGGACCGGGGAGCTGTTTTTT. This sequence encodes CSARVRGRTGELFF.

The V and J genes are TRBV7-9 and TRBJ2-5; no definite D call. V lost 1 base, J lost 2 bases, and 11 bases lay in between. The CDR3 has 15 residues. Germline lookup yields CDR1 SEHNR and CDR2 FQNEAQ (reference sequence). Here the CDR3 DNA reads TGTGCCAGCAGCTTAGAATACGCCAGACAAGAGACCCAGTACTTC. It encodes CASSLEYARQETQYF.

The chain couples TRBV6-1 to TRBJ2-5, with 7 bases that match TRBD2. Germline-derived CDR1 and CDR2 are MNHNS and SASEGT. The CDR3 loop spans 16 amino acids. Germline trimming cut 4 bases from V and 1 base from J; bases unmatched to any gene: 9. The CDR3 loop is CASSGLARGGQETQYF. CDR3 coding DNA: TGTGCCAGCAGTGGACTAGCACGCGGAGGCCAAGAGACCCAGTACTTC.

V and J are TRBV27 and TRBJ2-1; D call uncertain. Germline V gene data show CDR1 as MNHEY and CDR2 as SMNVEV (reference sequence). The CDR3 has 13 residues. Trimming removed 1 base at V and 5 bases at J, with 6 bases between. The CDR3, as DNA: TGTGCCAGCAGTTTATTTGTAGACAATGAGCAGTTCTTC. It yields the protein CASSLFVDNEQFF.

The V call is TRBV7-2, the J call TRBJ2-2, with TRBD2 as a possible D gene (5 bases). The CDR3 covers 13 residues. The germline CDR1 and CDR2 sequences are SGHTA and FQGNSA. The ends were cut back, 5 bases at V and 8 bases at J, with 12 bases in the middle. Here the CDR3 DNA reads TGTGCCAGCAGCAGACGGGTAGCGGGGGAGCTGTTTTTT. As protein: CASSRRVAGELFF. The full variable domain, in which reference TRBV7-2 and TRBJ2-2 provide the parts outside the CDR3, is GAGVSQSPSNKVTEKGKDVELRCDPISGHTALYWYRQSLGQGLEFLIYFQGNSAPDKSGLPSDRFSAERTGGSVSTLTIQRTQQEDSAVYLCASSRRVAGELFFGEGSRLTVL.

This chain links TRBV6-1 with TRBJ2-3, with 9 bases fitting TRBD1. The V gene's germline CDR1 is MNHNS and CDR2 SASEGT. CDR3 length equals 15 residues. V lost 4 bases to trimming and J lost 1 base; unmatched junction nucleotides: 3. CDR3 nucleotides: TGTGCCAGCAGTGGGGGACAGGGCCGCACAGATACGCAGTATTTT. It specifies CASSGGQGRTDTQYF.

The rearrangement links TRBV10-3 to TRBJ1-1; 8 positions match TRBD1. Germline V gene sequence: CDR1 ENHRY, CDR2 SYGVKD. Trimming took 3 bases from V and 1 from J; bases not matched to a gene: 1. This CDR3 has 14 amino acids. The CDR3 reads CAISDDRGNTEAFF. The CDR3 region has the DNA TGTGCCATCAGTGACGACAGGGGGAACACTGAAGCTTTCTTT.

The chain has TRBV6-2 or TRBV6-3 and TRBJ1-2; weak D call: TRBD1 (5 bases). There are 13 residues in the CDR3. The V end was cut by 1 base, the J end by 3 bases, with 6 bases between. CDR1 MNHEY and CDR2 SVGEGT come from the germline V gene. The CDR3 DNA is TGTGCCAGCAGTTACTTGACAGACTATGGCTACACCTTC. This codes for CASSYLTDYGYTF.

This clonotype was counted between two and nine times. This rearrangement joins TRBV4-3 to TRBJ2-7, with TRBD2 matching 8 bases. Germline loops: CDR1 LGHNA, CDR2 YSLEER. The CDR3 extends over 17 amino acids. The V gene end was trimmed by 0 bases and the J gene end by 7 bases; junction bases not matched to a gene: 14. CDR3 nucleotide sequence: TGCGCCAGCAGCCAAGATCATCCCACTAGCGGTGGGTGGGAGCAGTACTTC. Translated, it gives CASSQDHPTSGGWEQYF.

The chain joins TRBV20-1 to TRBJ1-6; no reliable D call. Trimming shortened V by 0 bases and J by 7 bases, and 7 bases separated the two germline ends. The CDR3 covers 13 residues. Germline V lookup: CDR1 DFQATT, CDR2 SNEGSKA (reference sequence). The CDR3 region is CSARDVGNSPLHF. The CDR3 DNA reads as TGCAGTGCTAGAGATGTAGGCAATTCACCCCTCCACTTT.

The chain joins TRBV27 to TRBJ2-7, with 12 bases lining up with TRBD1. Trimming took 6 bases from V and 7 from J; bases not matched to a gene: 7. The CDR3 contains 14 residues. Germline V gives CDR1 MNHEY, CDR2 SMNVEV (reference sequence). CDR3 sequence: CASSAGTGGREQYF. CDR3 DNA: TGTGCCAGCAGCGCCGGGACAGGGGGCCGGGAGCAGTACTTC.

CDR3 protein: CASSPSRLAGTTDTQYF. The CDR3 DNA reads TGTGCCAGCAGCCCCTCCCGACTAGCGGGGACCACAGATACGCAGTATTTT. The chain recombines TRBV28 with TRBJ2-3, with 11 positions matching TRBD2. The CDR3 has 17 residues. Germline V gene lookup returns CDR1 MDHEN and CDR2 SYDVKM. After removal of 6 bases from V and 2 bases from J, the junction contained 10 bases not matched to a gene.

This clonotype was seen ten or more times. This CDR3 is CASIFAAGGSGELFF. The CDR3 coding sequence is TGTGCCAGCATCTTTGCGGCGGGAGGATCCGGGGAGCTGTTTTTT. The chain has TRBV12-3 or TRBV12-4 and TRBJ2-2; the match to TRBD2 covers 8 bases. The CDR3 has 15 residues. J gave up 6 bases and V 7 bases, and 10 bases lay outside the gene matches.

This clonotype showed up just a few times. The CDR3 sequence is CASSQPEYRTGYGYTF. The CDR3 DNA is TGTGCCAGCAGCCAACCCGAATATAGGACAGGGTATGGCTACACCTTC. The chain combines TRBV7-2 with TRBJ1-2; 8 nucleotides agree with TRBD1. The V gene's germline CDR1 is SGHTA and CDR2 FQGNSA. The J segment lost 5 bases and the V segment lost 5 bases, leaving 13 bases of the junction unmatched. The CDR3 consists of 16 residues.

This clonotype was counted between two and nine times. The rearrangement links TRBV12-3 or TRBV12-4 to TRBJ2-3; D gene ambiguous. The CDR3 totals 14 residues. V was cut by 5 bases and J by 1 base, with 10 bases left in between. The CDR3 loop reads CASSLTLRTDTQYF. As DNA, the CDR3 is TGTGCCAGCAGTCTGACTCTACGCACAGATACGCAGTATTTT.

CDR3 protein: CASSRSSRQGQGEAFF. CDR3 nucleotides: TGTGCCAGCAGCAGATCCTCGAGACAGGGTCAAGGTGAAGCTTTCTTT. The genes are TRBV11-1 and TRBJ1-1, with TRBD1 matching 7 bases. This CDR3 spans 16 amino acids. V dropped 5 bases and J dropped 7; count of bases not matched to a gene: 16. In germline, CDR1 is SGHAT, CDR2 FQDESV (reference sequence).

The chain is built from TRBV3-1 and TRBJ2-1; the match to TRBD1 covers 7 bases. Germline V gene data show CDR1 as LGHDT and CDR2 as YNNKEL (reference sequence). V lost 4 bases, J lost 2 bases, and 5 bases stayed unmatched. CDR3 length: 15 residues. CDR3 protein: CASSLQGYPYNEQFF. CDR3 DNA: TGTGCCAGCAGCCTACAGGGGTATCCCTACAATGAGCAGTTCTTC.

This chain uses TRBV6-4 with TRBJ2-1; maybe TRBD2 (6 bases). This CDR3 has 14 amino acids. V was clipped by 4 bases and J by 5 bases, with 12 bases between them. CDR1 MRHNA and CDR2 SNTAGT come from the germline V gene. CDR3 region: CASSAIPGDNEQFF. The CDR3 DNA reads TGTGCCAGCAGTGCCATTCCGGGGGACAATGAGCAGTTCTTC.

This clonotype was found a few times. The J gene is TRBJ2-6, the V gene TRBV5-1, with D possibly being TRBD1 (6 bases). CDR3 length: 15 residues. The germline CDR1 and CDR2 sequences are SGHRS and YFSETQ. The V gene lost 10 bases and the J gene lost 3 bases, with 17 bases spanning the gap. The DNA for the CDR3 is TGCGCCTGCCGGGACATCCGATTTGGGGCCAACGTCCTGACTTTC. This gives the protein CACRDIRFGANVLTF.